This TCR beta chain was captured in a study of blood T cell repertoires in COVID-19 (dated by TCRdb to the early 2020s). Regarding the research as a whole: The collaborator samples originated in the United States, Italy and Spain and spanned the acute and convalescent phases of COVID-19. The prospective study material was composed of cDNA or gDNA derived from T cells, B-cell-depleted T cells, or PBMCs. Subjects who had been exposed to COVID-19, were actively infected with it, or had recovered from it provided the deeply sampled blood TCRbeta repertoires that made up the dataset. The repertoires were made available in a free public database intended to serve as a resource for research on the immune response to SARS-CoV-2. Samples came from the ongoing ImmuneRACE study (first 160 participants) plus 1,254 subjects from 6 global collaborators. Sample metadata almost always included a de-identified subject ID, COVID-19 status, age in years and sex. HLA class I and class II types, where available, came from metadata supplied by the sample provider rather than from assay-based typing. What the work shows at the level of the full study, not this receptor alone: How much clinical and demographic metadata was included differed by source and by participant, and the metadata was provided uncurated.

The cysteine opens and the phenylalanine closes a CDR3 of 15 amino acids. Left in the record is the CDR3 DNA by itself, 45 bases read in frame from the first base. The germline V gene specifies SGHAT as CDR1 and FQNNGV as CDR2. Deletion took 1 base off V and 8 bases off J, with a span of 17 bases between the germline ends. At one collaborating source in Seattle, patients were enrolled during active infection and were followed longitudinally through the course of disease. Whole blood was collected in K2EDTA tubes by collaborating institutions according to the institutions' own protocols. For TCRbeta analysis, collaborators shipped samples as frozen whole blood, isolated PBMCs, or DNA extracted from either of those sample types. About this clone itself: There is no known antigen for this receptor. Per-base quality was not reported, and no clone a single base away is much larger than it.

The immunoSEQ Assay, a bias-controlled multiplex PCR, was used to amplify TCRbeta CDR3 regions from genomic DNA. The authors processed their data as follows. The number of nucleated cells in each sample was estimated from the amplification of reference gene primers within the assay. To quantify the absolute abundance of each unique TCRbeta CDR3 rearrangement, sequence reads were collapsed and filtered. Productive Simpson clonality was computed per sample as the square root of Simpson's diversity index over productive rearrangements. Here the immuneACCESS table is served through TCRdb, limited to in-frame sequences with V and J called. Missing clones are a known gap in these copies; in checked studies unresolved V genes cover under half, and the rest lacks a known reason. The DNA gave D and trimming, while V, J and clone size come from that table. This sample comprises some 360,000 clones, around 87% of them detected only once. The ten largest account for about 2.1% of the sample.

The sample comprised peripheral blood. Recombination joined TRBV11-2 with TRBJ1-2, with TRBD1 perhaps the D gene, on 6 matching bases. The sequence derives from a woman aged 55-70 years with COVID-19, enrolled during active disease. The CDR3 region: CASSLGAGGPRGYTF. The nucleotide sequence reads TGTGCCAGCAGCTTAGGAGCGGGGGGCCCGCGCGGCTACACCTTC.